This T cell receptor beta chain was documented in a study of regulatory T cells in long-lasting Graves disease. Findings and caveats of the study: Favored gene segments in persistent disease were TRBV28, TRBJ1-2 and TRBJ2-5.

This clonotype was observed a single time. The antigen remains undetermined. Time point indicated: newly diagnosed GD, antithyroid drugs for less than 3 months. PBMC-derived RNA was used for the TCR library. In building TCR beta libraries, iRepertoire HTBI primers were used together with Arm-PCR of CDR3 regions. TCRdb re-analysed the multiplex PCR reads in MiXCR, keeping a single row per CDR3 protein. Seen here are hundreds of thousands of distinct CDR3 sequences, around 17% observed once, and the top ten hold around 19%. CDR3 size: 15 residues. Germline V CDR1 and CDR2: MDHEN, SYDVKM. These sequences were also reported in another study, on T cells in Graves' hyperthyroidism and ophthalmopathy.

The sample was peripheral blood mononuclear cells (PBMCs), taken at new diagnosis, from a patient treated with antithyroid drugs. This chain connects TRBV28 to TRBJ2-3; perhaps D is TRBD1 or TRBD2 (5 bases each). TRBJ2-5 matches the DNA end more closely, so the J call is doubtful. This receptor was obtained from a woman under 40 with Graves disease. For the CDR3, the DNA is TGTGCCAGCAGTCCCCGGGACCCGGGCTCGGAGACCCAGTACTTC. Amino acids: CASSPRDPGSETQYF.